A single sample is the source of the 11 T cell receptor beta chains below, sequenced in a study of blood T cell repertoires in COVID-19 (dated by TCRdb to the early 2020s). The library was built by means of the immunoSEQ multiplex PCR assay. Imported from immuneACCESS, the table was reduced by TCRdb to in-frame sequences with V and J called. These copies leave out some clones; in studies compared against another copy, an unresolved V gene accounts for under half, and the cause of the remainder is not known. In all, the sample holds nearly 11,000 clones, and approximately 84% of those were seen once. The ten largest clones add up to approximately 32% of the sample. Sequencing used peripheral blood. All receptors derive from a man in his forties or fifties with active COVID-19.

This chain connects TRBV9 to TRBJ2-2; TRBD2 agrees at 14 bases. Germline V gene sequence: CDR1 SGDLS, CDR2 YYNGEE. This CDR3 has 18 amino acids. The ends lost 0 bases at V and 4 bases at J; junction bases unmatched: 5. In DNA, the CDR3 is TGTGCCAGCAGCGTAGCCGGGACTAGCGGGAGTGCCACCGGGGAGCTGTTTTTT. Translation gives CASSVAGTSGSATGELFF.

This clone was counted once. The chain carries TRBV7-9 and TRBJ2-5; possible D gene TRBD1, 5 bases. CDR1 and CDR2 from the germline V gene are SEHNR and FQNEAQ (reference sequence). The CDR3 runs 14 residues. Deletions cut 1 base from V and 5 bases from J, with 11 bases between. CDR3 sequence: CASSLVAGMETQYF. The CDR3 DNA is TGTGCCAGCAGCTTAGTGGCAGGGATGGAGACCCAGTACTTC.

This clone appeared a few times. The CDR3 loop reads CGSGRVTYEQYF. The CDR3 nucleotides are TGTGGAAGCGGGAGGGTAACCTACGAGCAGTACTTC. The chain uses TRBV2 and TRBJ2-7, with 10 bases lining up with TRBD2. The germline gives CDR1 SNHLY, CDR2 FYNNEI. The CDR3 is 12 residues long.

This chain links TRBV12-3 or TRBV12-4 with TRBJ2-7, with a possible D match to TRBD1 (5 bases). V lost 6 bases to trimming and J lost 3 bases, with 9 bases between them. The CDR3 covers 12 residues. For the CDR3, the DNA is TGTGCCAGCAGCCTAGACAGCTACGAGCAGTACTTC. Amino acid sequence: CASSLDSYEQYF.

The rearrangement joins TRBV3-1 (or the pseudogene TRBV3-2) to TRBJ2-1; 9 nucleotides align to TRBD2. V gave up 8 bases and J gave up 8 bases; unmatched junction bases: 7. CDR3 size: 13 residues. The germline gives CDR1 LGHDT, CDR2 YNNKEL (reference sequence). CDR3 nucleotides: TGTGCCAGCCAGCGGGGGGCCTTTTATGAGCAGTTCTTC. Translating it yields CASQRGAFYEQFF.

The DNA of the CDR3 is TGTGCCAGCGCGGGGGAGACCCAGTACTTC. Translation: CASAGETQYF. The chain is built from TRBV7-9 and TRBJ2-5; D is perhaps TRBD2 (6 bases). CDR3 length: 10 residues. V was cut by 8 bases and J by 5 bases, with 6 bases left in between. The germline gives CDR1 SEHNR, CDR2 FQNEAQ (reference sequence).

The CDR3 DNA follows: TGCGCCAGCAGCTCCTTCGATTGGCCCTACGAGCAGTACTTC. It specifies CASSSFDWPYEQYF. The rearrangement links TRBV5-1 to TRBJ2-7; D gene ambiguous. The CDR3 is made up of 14 amino acids. Trimming shortened V by 3 bases and J by 2 bases, and 12 bases separated the two germline ends. The germline V gene has CDR1 SGHRS and CDR2 YFSETQ.

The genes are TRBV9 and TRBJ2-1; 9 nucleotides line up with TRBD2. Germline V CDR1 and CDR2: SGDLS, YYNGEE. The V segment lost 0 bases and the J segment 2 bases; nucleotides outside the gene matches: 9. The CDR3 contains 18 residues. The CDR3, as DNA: TGTGCCAGCAGCGTAGCGACTAGCGGTCACCTTACCTACAATGAGCAGTTCTTC. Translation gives CASSVATSGHLTYNEQFF.

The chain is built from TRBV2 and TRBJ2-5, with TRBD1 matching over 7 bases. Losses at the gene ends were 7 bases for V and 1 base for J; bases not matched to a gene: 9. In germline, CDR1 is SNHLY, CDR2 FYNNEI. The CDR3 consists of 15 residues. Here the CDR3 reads CASNPTGSPQETQYF. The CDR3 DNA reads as TGTGCCAGCAACCCGACAGGGTCCCCCCAAGAGACCCAGTACTTC. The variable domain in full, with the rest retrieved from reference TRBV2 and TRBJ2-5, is EPEVTQTPSHQVTQMGQEVILRCVPISNHLYFYWYRQILGQKVEFLVSFYNNEISEKSEIFDDQFSVERPDGSNFTLKIRSTKLEDSAMYFCASNPTGSPQETQYFGPGTRLLVL.

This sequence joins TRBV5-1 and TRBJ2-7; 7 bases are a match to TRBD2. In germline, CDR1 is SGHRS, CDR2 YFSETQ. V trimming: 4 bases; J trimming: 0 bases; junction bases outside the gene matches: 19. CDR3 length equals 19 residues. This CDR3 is CASSKQGLADYLSSYEQYF. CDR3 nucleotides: TGCGCCAGCAGCAAACAAGGTCTAGCGGATTACTTAAGCTCCTACGAGCAGTACTTC.

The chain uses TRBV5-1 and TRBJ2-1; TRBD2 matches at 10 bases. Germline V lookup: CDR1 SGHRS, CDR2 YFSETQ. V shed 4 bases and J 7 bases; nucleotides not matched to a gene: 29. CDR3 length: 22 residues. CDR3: CASSSRGKLTGKAGGPGNEQFF. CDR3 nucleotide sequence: TGCGCCAGCAGCAGCAGGGGGAAGTTGACGGGAAAAGCGGGAGGGCCTGGGAATGAGCAGTTCTTC. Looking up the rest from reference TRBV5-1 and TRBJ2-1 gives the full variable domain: KAGVTQTPRYLIKTRGQQVTLSCSPISGHRSVSWYQQTPGQGLQFLFEYFSETQRNKGNFPGRFSGRQFSNSRSEMNVSTLELGDSALYLCASSSRGKLTGKAGGPGNEQFFGPGTRLTVL.